Below are 31 T cell receptor beta chains sequenced from a single sample in a study of beta chain features in type 1 diabetes (dated by TCRdb to about 2018). To prepare the library, the immunoSEQ multiplex PCR assay was applied. The High Capacity cDNA Reverse Transcription Kit was used to reverse transcribe all of the isolated RNA, meaning that expressed TCRB transcripts were what got sequenced. The source is immuneACCESS, and TCRdb retained only in-frame sequences with V and J called. Part of the clones is not carried over; for the studies checked, unresolved V genes explain less than half of this, and the remainder is unexplained. Recorded for this sample are about 650,000 clones; 12% of them occurred a single time. The ten largest make up more than 0.09% of the sample. No antigen has been identified for these receptors. General conclusions and limits of the study: Type 1 diabetes patients showed a moderate but significant shortening of TCRB CDR3 length in all four CD4+ subsets.

Sequencing input: naive CD4+ T cells from blood. The sample's cell subset or site label, in plain terms: true naive CD4+ T cells. The origin of the receptors is a man aged 30 to 45 with type 1 diabetes.

The chain employs TRBV7-9 and TRBJ1-1; 7 nucleotides match TRBD1. V was clipped by 5 bases and J by 6 bases; unmatched bases: 6. The CDR3 is 13 residues long. CDR1 and CDR2 (germline): SEHNR, FQNEAQ (reference sequence). The CDR3 sequence: CASSIQGLAEAFF. Written as DNA, the CDR3 is TGTGCCAGCAGCATACAGGGGCTAGCTGAAGCTTTCTTT.

Remarks on this clone: This specimen includes other DNA sequences encoding the same CDR3. The V call is TRBV13, the J call TRBJ2-5; D is unclear. The CDR3 has 13 amino acids. The germline gives CDR1 PRHDT, CDR2 FYEKMQ (reference sequence). Trimming took 0 bases from V and 5 from J, leaving 7 bases between them. The DNA for the CDR3 is TGTGCCAGCAGCTTAGGAGCACAGGAGACCCAGTACTTC. It encodes CASSLGAQETQYF.

This clone showed up just a few times. The V call is TRBV5-8, the J call TRBJ2-2, with 8 positions matching TRBD1. In germline, CDR1 is SGHTS, CDR2 YDEGEE. The V and J ends lost 1 base and 6 bases, in that order; junction bases with no gene match: 5. The CDR3 is 15 residues long. CDR3 residues: CASSLRQGYPGELFF. CDR3 in DNA: TGTGCCAGCAGCTTGCGACAGGGGTATCCCGGGGAGCTGTTTTTT.

CDR3 region: CASSSDPGRTEAFF. The CDR3 DNA follows: TGCGCCAGCAGCTCTGACCCGGGCCGGACTGAAGCTTTCTTT. The rearrangement uses TRBV5-1 and TRBJ1-1, with D unresolved. Germline V gene sequence: CDR1 SGHRS, CDR2 YFSETQ. Trimming left V 3 bases short and J 5 bases short, with 14 bases between. This CDR3 spans 14 amino acids.

This clone has just a few counts. The CDR3 sequence is CASSQQTGLNNSPLHF. For the CDR3, the DNA is TGCGCCAGCAGCCAACAAACAGGGTTAAATAATTCACCCCTCCACTTT. The chain uses TRBV4-3 and TRBJ1-6; possible D gene TRBD1, 6 bases. The CDR3 has 16 residues. Trimming left V 2 bases short and J 5 bases short, with 13 bases between. Germline V gene lookup returns CDR1 LGHNA and CDR2 YSLEER.

The chain carries TRBV2 and TRBJ2-5, with TRBD2 as a possible D gene (6 bases). Per germline, CDR1 SNHLY and CDR2 FYNNEI. The CDR3 consists of 15 residues. V lost 0 bases and J lost 5, with 13 bases in between. The DNA of the CDR3 is TGTGCCAGCAGTGAAGCGCGGGCAGGGACTGAGACCCAGTACTTC. This gives the protein CASSEARAGTETQYF.

In this sample, this clone turned up a few times. The chain has TRBV5-1 and TRBJ1-1; tentative D call: TRBD1 (5 bases). In germline, CDR1 is SGHRS, CDR2 YFSETQ. The CDR3 spans 14 residues. Trimming stripped 4 bases from V and 1 base from J, with 11 bases between. The CDR3 coding sequence is TGCGCCAGCAGCATCCATACAGGGAACACTGAAGCTTTCTTT. Amino acids: CASSIHTGNTEAFF.

J is TRBJ1-1 and V is TRBV11-3; D not certain. The germline CDR1 and CDR2 sequences are SGHNT and YENEEA. The V and J ends lost 4 bases and 4 bases respectively, with 10 bases between them. The CDR3 covers 13 residues. CDR3 region: CASSSRGITEAFF. The CDR3, as DNA: TGTGCCAGCAGCTCAAGAGGAATCACTGAAGCTTTCTTT. The entire variable domain, with the rest obtained from reference TRBV11-3 and TRBJ1-1, is as follows: EAGVVQSPRYKIIEKKQPVAFWCNPISGHNTLYWYLQNLGQGPELLIRYENEEAVDDSQLPKDRFSAERLKGVDSTLKIQPAELGDSAVYLCASSSRGITEAFFGQGTRLTVV.

This clone was detected a few times. The gene calls are TRBV6-5 and TRBJ1-1; D is uncertain. This CDR3 has 15 residues. V gave up 2 bases and J gave up 3 bases, with 13 bases separating them. CDR1 MNHEY and CDR2 SVGAGI come from the germline V gene. The CDR3 DNA follows: TGTGCCAGCAGTTACGGTAGTAATACGGACACTGAAGCTTTCTTT. Translation: CASSYGSNTDTEAFF.

The chain recombines TRBV7-2 with TRBJ2-2; D might be TRBD2 (6 bases). The CDR3 contains 13 residues. The V end was cut by 3 bases, the J end by 6 bases, with 8 bases between. Germline loops: CDR1 SGHTA, CDR2 FQGNSA. This CDR3 is CASSFTSSGELFF. CDR3 in DNA: TGTGCCAGCAGCTTCACTAGCTCCGGGGAGCTGTTTTTT.

On this clone itself: One end of the junction does not line up with germline, which may come from a read error. V usage is TRBV7-7 and J usage is TRBJ2-3; TRBD1 matches at 7 bases. The germline gives CDR1 SSHAT, CDR2 FNYEAQ (reference sequence). This CDR3 has 13 residues. DNA of the CDR3: TGTGCTAGCAGCCCGACAGGGTTGGATACGCAGTATTTT. Its translation: CASSPTGLDTQYF.

J is TRBJ1-2 and V is TRBV5-1; no firm D call. Germline V lookup: CDR1 SGHRS, CDR2 YFSETQ. Trimming cost V 0 bases and J 4 bases, with 7 bases left between them. The CDR3 is 13 residues long. CDR3 loop: CASSLDQSYGYTF. CDR3 nucleotide sequence: TGCGCCAGCAGCTTGGACCAGAGCTATGGCTACACCTTC. Filled out from reference TRBV5-1 and TRBJ1-2, the complete variable domain reads KAGVTQTPRYLIKTRGQQVTLSCSPISGHRSVSWYQQTPGQGLQFLFEYFSETQRNKGNFPGRFSGRQFSNSRSEMNVSTLELGDSALYLCASSLDQSYGYTFGSGTRLTVV.

This clone was seen a few times. This sequence joins TRBV7-2 and TRBJ2-1; the match to TRBD1 covers 10 bases. Germline CDR1 and CDR2: SGHTA and FQGNSA. This CDR3 contains 15 residues. V was pared by 3 bases and J by 4 bases, with 3 bases of the junction left unmatched. The CDR3 spells CASSLGQGIYNEQFF. CDR3 in DNA: TGTGCCAGCAGCTTGGGACAGGGGATATACAATGAGCAGTTCTTC.

The chain couples TRBV30 to TRBJ2-7; possible D gene TRBD2, 7 bases. V lost 0 bases and J lost 3, with 15 bases in between. This CDR3 is built from 15 residues. The germline V gene has CDR1 GTSNPN and CDR2 SVGIG (reference sequence). The CDR3 DNA is TGTGCCTGGAGTGTAACGGGGGGCACAAACTACGAGCAGTACTTC. This encodes CAWSVTGGTNYEQYF.

The chain couples TRBV5-6 to TRBJ1-4; D gene ambiguous. Germline V CDR1 and CDR2: SGHDT, YYEEEE. Trimming left V 4 bases short and J 14 bases short, with 15 bases between. The CDR3 is made up of 12 amino acids. The DNA for the CDR3 is TGTGCCAGCAGCCTGTGGGGTGAAGGGCTGTTTTTT. As protein: CASSLWGEGLFF.

This clone was seen a few times. The V and J genes are TRBV23-1 and TRBJ1-5, with D perhaps matching TRBD1 (6 bases). TRBV23-1 is designated an ORF whose function remains uncertain. The CDR3 contains 16 residues. Trimming removed 0 bases from V and 4 bases from J, with 13 bases in between. This chain's CDR3 is CASSQSGRGANQPQHF. The CDR3 DNA is TGCGCCAGCAGTCAATCGGGGCGGGGGGCTAATCAGCCCCAGCATTTT.

The V and J genes are TRBV5-1 and TRBJ2-6; D not certain. V lost 4 bases and J 0 bases, leaving 17 bases between the germline ends. In germline, CDR1 is SGHRS, CDR2 YFSETQ. There are 18 residues in the CDR3. The CDR3 DNA reads as TGCGCCAGCAGCAGAACGACGGACCCCATCTCTGGGGCCAACGTCCTGACTTTC. The encoded protein is CASSRTTDPISGANVLTF.

The chain couples TRBV29-1 to TRBJ2-1, with 7 nucleotides matching TRBD1. V trimming: 6 bases; J trimming: 4 bases; junction bases outside the gene matches: 6. The CDR3 extends over 13 amino acids. CDR1 SQVTM and CDR2 ANQGSEA come from the germline V gene. The CDR3 spells CSVRDSSYNEQFF. The CDR3 nucleotides read TGCAGCGTCCGGGACAGCTCTTACAATGAGCAGTTCTTC.

This clone has only a few counts. The CDR3 DNA reads TGTGCCAGCAGTTACTACGCAGGGAGAGGATCACCCCTCCACTTT. Protein: CASSYYAGRGSPLHF. The chain joins TRBV6-6 to TRBJ1-6; possibly TRBD1 for D (5 bases). In germline, CDR1 is MNHNY, CDR2 SVGAGI (reference sequence). V gave up 1 base and J gave up 10 bases, with 14 bases separating them. This CDR3 has 15 amino acids.

The chain couples TRBV7-2 to TRBJ1-5; 8 positions agree with TRBD1. The CDR3 has 18 amino acids. Per the germline V gene, CDR1 is SGHTA and CDR2 is FQGNSA. V gave up 1 base and J gave up 3 bases; unmatched junction bases: 11. CDR3: CASSLVYRGIGDNQPQHF. CDR3 DNA sequence: TGTGCCAGCAGCTTAGTGTACAGGGGGATAGGGGACAATCAGCCCCAGCATTTT. Using reference TRBV7-2 and TRBJ1-5 for the parts outside the CDR3, the full variable domain is GAGVSQSPSNKVTEKGKDVELRCDPISGHTALYWYRQSLGQGLEFLIYFQGNSAPDKSGLPSDRFSAERTGGSVSTLTIQRTQQEDSAVYLCASSLVYRGIGDNQPQHFGDGTRLSIL.

V and J are TRBV5-1 and TRBJ2-5, with TRBD2 as a possible D gene (6 bases). CDR3 length: 14 residues. V was shortened by 0 bases and J by 3 bases, with 9 bases between the two germline ends. The V gene's germline CDR1 is SGHRS and CDR2 YFSETQ. DNA of the CDR3: TGCGCCAGCAGCTTGGACGGGGGTGAAGAGACCCAGTACTTC. Translation: CASSLDGGEETQYF.

The V gene is TRBV6-5, the J gene TRBJ2-1, with TRBD2 matching 7 bases. The CDR3 has 11 residues. Germline assignment: CDR1 MNHEY and CDR2 SVGAGI. This CDR3 is CASREGNEQFF. The CDR3, as DNA: TGTGCGTCTAGGGAGGGGAATGAGCAGTTCTTC.

This chain uses TRBV5-1 with TRBJ1-5; D remains ambiguous. The germline V and J ends were trimmed by 0 bases and 0 bases, with 16 bases remaining between them. CDR3 length equals 18 residues. CDR1 is SGHRS and CDR2 is YFSETQ in the germline V gene. CDR3 protein: CASSLAPTDTYSNQPQHF. The CDR3 region has the DNA TGCGCCAGCAGCTTGGCCCCGACGGATACCTATAGCAATCAGCCCCAGCATTTT.

This clone was detected a few times. This chain joins TRBV19 and TRBJ1-6; possibly TRBD1 for D (5 bases). The germline V gene encodes CDR1 LNHDA and CDR2 SQIVND (reference sequence). Trimming took off 3 bases at V and 7 bases at J, with 13 bases between the two ends. The CDR3 is 15 amino acids. The CDR3 DNA reads as TGTGCCAGTAGTATTCAGGGAACCGCGAATTCACCCCTCCACTTT. This gives the protein CASSIQGTANSPLHF.

This clone was seen more than once but under ten times. This chain links TRBV7-2 with TRBJ2-2; tentative D call: TRBD1 (5 bases). V was shortened by 4 bases and J by 5 bases, with 11 bases between the two germline ends. CDR3 length equals 14 residues. CDR1 SGHTA and CDR2 FQGNSA come from the germline V gene. CDR3 in amino acids: CASSSRQTTGELFF. CDR3 coding DNA: TGTGCCAGCAGCTCGAGACAGACGACCGGGGAGCTGTTTTTT.

V is TRBV6-6 and J is TRBJ1-6, with D tentatively TRBD1 (6 bases). The CDR3 has 14 amino acids. With 10 bases removed from V and 5 bases from J, the gap between germline ends came to 15 bases. Germline V gives CDR1 MNHNY, CDR2 SVGAGI (reference sequence). CDR3 sequence: CATTLDRDNSPLHF. The CDR3 DNA reads as TGTGCCACCACTTTGGACAGAGATAATTCACCCCTCCACTTT.

This clone occurred a few times. The V and J genes are TRBV5-4 and TRBJ1-1; D is undetermined. The CDR3 totals 15 residues. CDR1 and CDR2 (germline): SGHNT, YYREEE (reference sequence). The V end lost 0 bases, the J end lost 0 bases, and 9 bases lay between the germline ends. This CDR3 is CASSLEKGLNTEAFF. The CDR3 coding sequence is TGTGCCAGCAGCTTGGAAAAGGGCCTGAACACTGAAGCTTTCTTT.

This clone was observed a handful of times. The V call is TRBV5-6, the J call TRBJ2-3; D gene uncertain. V lost 0 bases and J lost 3, with 2 bases in between. This CDR3 spans 12 amino acids. Germline CDR1 SGHDT, CDR2 YYEEEE. This chain's CDR3 is CASSLVTDTQYF. DNA for the CDR3: TGTGCCAGCAGCTTGGTAACAGATACGCAGTATTTT.

This clone was observed a handful of times. The V and J genes are TRBV6-5 and TRBJ2-2; the match to TRBD1 covers 7 bases. The CDR3 sequence is 14 residues long. J gave up 5 bases and V 6 bases, and 6 bases lay outside the gene matches. The germline V gene encodes CDR1 MNHEY and CDR2 SVGAGI. CDR3 sequence: CASRRTGRTGELFF. In nucleotides, the CDR3 is TGTGCCAGCAGACGGACAGGAAGGACCGGGGAGCTGTTTTTT.

The rearrangement links TRBV5-4 to TRBJ1-1, with D perhaps TRBD1 (6 bases). The CDR3 runs to 13 residues. V was cut by 0 bases and J by 3 bases, with 6 bases left in between. Germline-derived CDR1 and CDR2 are SGHNT and YYREEE (reference sequence). CDR3 sequence: CASSLDRDTEAFF. The CDR3 bases are TGTGCCAGCAGCTTGGACAGGGACACTGAAGCTTTCTTT.

This clone was counted only a few times. The chain recombines TRBV30 with TRBJ2-5; TRBD2 aligns across 8 bases. The CDR3 sequence is 17 residues long. Germline lookup yields CDR1 GTSNPN and CDR2 SVGIG (reference sequence). V shed 0 bases, J shed 4 bases, and the junction held 13 bases outside the gene matches. In nucleotides, the CDR3 is TGTGCCTGGAGTGTAAAGAGCGGGGGCACCGGTTTAGAGACCCAGTACTTC. Translated, it gives CAWSVKSGGTGLETQYF.